These 3 T cell receptor beta chains came from one sample sequenced in a study of spatial heterogeneity in lung cancer. Findings of the study overall: One measure, the expanded intratumoral alpha and beta TCR count, tracked tumor mutation counts.

The antigens for these receptors are not known. TCRdb redid the calling of the 5' RACE reads with MiXCR, one entry per CDR3 protein. The sample consists of 15,000 to 20,000 distinct CDR3 sequences, under 7.5% of them appearing once. This sample's time point: sample taken at primary tumor resection. The material sequenced was lung tumor tissue, taken at surgery. The receptors were sampled from a female donor with early-stage non-small cell lung cancer.

This clonotype was counted at least ten times. V and J are TRBV11-2 and TRBJ2-5; a possible D gene is TRBD1 (8 bases). The CDR3 spans 13 residues. V lost 4 bases and J lost 5, with 11 bases in between. CDR1 and CDR2 from the germline V gene are SGHAT and FQNNGV. DNA of the CDR3: TGTGCCAGCAGCTCACAGGGGGGGGAGACCCAGTACTTC. This translates into CASSSQGGETQYF.

This clonotype was counted many times. The V call is TRBV20-1, the J call TRBJ1-1, with TRBD1 as a possible D gene (5 bases). Germline V CDR1 and CDR2: DFQATT, SNEGSKA (reference sequence). V lost 1 base and J lost 5, with 17 bases in between. CDR3 length: 15 amino acids. In DNA, the CDR3 is TGCAGTGCTAGAGTTTCAGGCAGGGAATGGACTGAAGCTTTCTTT. Translation gives CSARVSGREWTEAFF.

In its sample, this clonotype ranks as medium-sized (0.01 to 0.1%). The V call is TRBV10-3, the J call TRBJ2-5; D possibly corresponds to TRBD2 (6 bases). With 4 bases removed from V and 1 base from J, the gap between germline ends came to 10 bases. The germline CDR1 and CDR2 sequences are ENHRY and SYGVKD. The CDR3 covers 14 residues. The CDR3 is CAISASGVQETQYF. CDR3 nucleotide sequence: TGTGCCATCAGTGCGTCGGGGGTCCAAGAGACCCAGTACTTC.